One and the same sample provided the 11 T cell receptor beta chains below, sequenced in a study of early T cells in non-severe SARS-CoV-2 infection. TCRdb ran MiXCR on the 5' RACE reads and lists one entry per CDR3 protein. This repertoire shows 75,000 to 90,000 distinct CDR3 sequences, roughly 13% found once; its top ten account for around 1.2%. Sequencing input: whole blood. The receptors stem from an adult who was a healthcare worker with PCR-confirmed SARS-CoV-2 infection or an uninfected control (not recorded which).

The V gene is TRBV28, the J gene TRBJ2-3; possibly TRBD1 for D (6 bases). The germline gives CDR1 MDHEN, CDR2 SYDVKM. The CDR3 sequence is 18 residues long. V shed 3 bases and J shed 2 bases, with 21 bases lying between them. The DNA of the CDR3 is TGTGCCAGCAGTTTTTACGCAGGGGAGCCGCCGTCCACAGATACGCAGTATTTT. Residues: CASSFYAGEPPSTDTQYF.

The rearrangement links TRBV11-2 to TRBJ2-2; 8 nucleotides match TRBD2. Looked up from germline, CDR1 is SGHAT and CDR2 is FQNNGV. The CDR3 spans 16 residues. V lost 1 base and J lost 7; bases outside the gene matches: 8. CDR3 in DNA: TGTGCCAGCAGCTTAGGTTCCTCGGCGGGAGGCGGGGAGCTGTTTTTT. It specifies CASSLGSSAGGGELFF.

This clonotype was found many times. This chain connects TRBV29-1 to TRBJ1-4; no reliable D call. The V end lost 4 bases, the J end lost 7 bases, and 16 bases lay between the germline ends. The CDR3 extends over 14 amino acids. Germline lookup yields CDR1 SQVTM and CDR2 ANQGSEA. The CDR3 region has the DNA TGCAGCGTTGTCTTTGGCAGCTCACCTGAAAAACTGTTTTTT. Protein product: CSVVFGSSPEKLFF.

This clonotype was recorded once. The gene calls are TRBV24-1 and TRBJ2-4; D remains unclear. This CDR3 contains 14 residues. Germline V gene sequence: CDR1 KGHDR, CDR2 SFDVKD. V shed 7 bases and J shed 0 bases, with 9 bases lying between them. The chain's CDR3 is CATSLSLAKNIQYF. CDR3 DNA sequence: TGTGCCACCAGCCTATCATTAGCCAAAAACATTCAGTACTTC.

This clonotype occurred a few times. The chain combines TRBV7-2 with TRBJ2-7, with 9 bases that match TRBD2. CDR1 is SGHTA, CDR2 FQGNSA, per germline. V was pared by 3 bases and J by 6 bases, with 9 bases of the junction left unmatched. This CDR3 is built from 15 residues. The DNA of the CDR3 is TGTGCCAGCAGCTTTTTTTCTAGCGGGATCCGCGAGCAGTACTTC. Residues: CASSFFSSGIREQYF.

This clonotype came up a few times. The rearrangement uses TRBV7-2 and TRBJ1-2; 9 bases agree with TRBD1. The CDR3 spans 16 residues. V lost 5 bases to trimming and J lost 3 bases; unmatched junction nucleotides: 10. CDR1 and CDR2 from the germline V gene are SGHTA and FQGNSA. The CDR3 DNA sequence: TGTGCCAGCAGCCCGGGACAGGGAAGGGGCGACTATGGCTACACCTTC. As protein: CASSPGQGRGDYGYTF.

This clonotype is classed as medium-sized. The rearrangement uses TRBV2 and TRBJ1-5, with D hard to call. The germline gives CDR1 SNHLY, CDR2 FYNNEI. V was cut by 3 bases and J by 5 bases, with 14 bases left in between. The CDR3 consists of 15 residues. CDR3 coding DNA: TGTGCCAGCAGTGAGACTTCTCCAGACCATCAGCCCCAGCATTTT. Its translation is CASSETSPDHQPQHF.

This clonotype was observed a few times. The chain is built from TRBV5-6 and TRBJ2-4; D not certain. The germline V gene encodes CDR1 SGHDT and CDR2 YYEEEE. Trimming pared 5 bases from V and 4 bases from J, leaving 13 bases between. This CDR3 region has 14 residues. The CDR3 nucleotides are TGTGCCAGCAGTGGGGTGCCCGGGAAAAACATTCAGTACTTC. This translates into CASSGVPGKNIQYF.

The CDR3: CASSPLAGSLWEQYF. CDR3 in DNA: TGTGCCAGCAGCCCTCTTGCAGGTTCTCTATGGGAGCAGTACTTC. J is TRBJ2-7 and V is TRBV7-9; D uncertain. The V and J ends lost 5 bases and 7 bases respectively, with 21 bases between them. Germline CDR1 is SEHNR and CDR2 is FQNEAQ (reference sequence). The length of the CDR3 is 15 residues.

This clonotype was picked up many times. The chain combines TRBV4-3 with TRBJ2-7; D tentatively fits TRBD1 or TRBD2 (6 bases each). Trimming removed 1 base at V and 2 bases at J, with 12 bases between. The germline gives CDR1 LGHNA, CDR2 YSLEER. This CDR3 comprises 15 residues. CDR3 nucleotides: TGCGCCAGCAGCCAAGCGGGGGCGGGACCCTACGAGCAGTACTTC. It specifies CASSQAGAGPYEQYF.

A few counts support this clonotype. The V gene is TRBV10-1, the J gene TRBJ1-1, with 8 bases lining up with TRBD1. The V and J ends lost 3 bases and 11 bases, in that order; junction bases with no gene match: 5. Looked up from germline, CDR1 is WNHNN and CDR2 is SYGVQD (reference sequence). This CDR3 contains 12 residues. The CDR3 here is CASSDSDRGAFF. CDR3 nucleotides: TGCGCCAGCAGTGACTCCGACAGGGGTGCTTTCTTT.